Given below is one TCR beta chain in context. Its specific antigen is unknown. No base quality values were provided; no much bigger clone lies one nucleotide off. Collaborating institutions collected whole blood in K2EDTA tubes following their own protocols. Collaborator samples were shipped for TCRbeta analysis as frozen whole blood, isolated PBMCs, or DNA extracted from either sample type. Including cysteine and phenylalanine, the CDR3 has 18 amino acids. The entry retains the CDR3 DNA only, 54 bases that are in frame from base 1. CDR1 MGHRA and CDR2 YSYEKL were looked up in the germline V gene. V loses 0 bases, J loses 2 bases, and the germline ends lie 18 bases apart. This sample is part of a study of blood T cell repertoires in COVID-19 (dated by TCRdb to 2020 to 2022). For the study in its entirety: Samples from collaborators originated in the United States, Italy and Spain and spanned both the acute and convalescent phases of COVID-19. The prospective study material was composed of cDNA or gDNA derived from T cells, B-cell-depleted T cells, or PBMCs. A de-identified subject ID, COVID-19 status, age in years and sex were almost always included in the sample metadata. Samples were obtained from the ongoing ImmuneRACE study (first 160 participants) and from approximately 1,200 subjects provided by 6 global collaborators. Where available, HLA class I and class II types were obtained from metadata supplied by the sample provider rather than from assay-based typing. The repertoires were released in a freely available public database intended as a resource for research on the immune response to SARS-CoV-2. Deeply sampled blood TCRbeta repertoires from subjects exposed to, actively infected with, or recovered from COVID-19 were included in the dataset. Paper-wide results and their limitations: How much clinical and demographic metadata was included differed by source and by participant, and the metadata was provided uncurated.

TCRbeta CDR3 regions were amplified from genomic DNA using the immunoSEQ Assay, a bias-controlled multiplex PCR. The authors' analysis ran thus. The number of nucleated cells in each sample was estimated by amplification of reference gene primers within the assay. To quantify the absolute abundance of each unique TCRbeta CDR3 rearrangement, sequence reads were collapsed and filtered. For each sample, productive Simpson clonality was calculated as the square root of Simpson's diversity index over productive rearrangements. Drawn from immuneACCESS, this table holds only the in-frame rearrangements with V and J called that TCRdb kept. Clones are partly lost; checked studies trace under half to an unresolved V gene and leave the rest unexplained. Clonal size and the V and J genes are those of that table, whereas D and trimming came from the DNA. This sample is represented by more than 250,000 clones; around 86% of them were singletons. 3.6% of the sample lies in the top ten.

The sequencing input was peripheral blood. The source of this sequence is a man in his late teens or twenties with active or convalescent COVID-19. Here the chain combines TRBV4-1 and TRBJ2-3, and TRBD2 may be the D gene, going by 5 matching bases. The encoded CDR3 is CASSQEGTAGGPTDTQYF. The DNA sequence is as follows: TGCGCCAGCAGCCAAGAGGGCACGGCGGGCGGACCCACAGATACGCAGTATTTT.